These T cell receptor beta chains were read from a single sample in a study of cytomegalovirus exposure and HLA in healthy donors. Profiled with immunoSEQ multiplex PCR; TCRdb holds only in-frame clones, not every one. The sample records about 52,000 clones, about three quarters being singletons. The specimen sequenced was PBMCs. These receptors originate from a young man in good health and CMV-seronegative. The CDR3 runs from the conserved cysteine through the conserved F or W. The D gene is left open where the match is weak. Expanded clones are given a class, and other clones once, few, many or no size at all.

size: few; J: TRBJ2-7; V: TRBV13; D: TRBD1; DNA: TGTGCCAGCAGCTGGACAGGGGGGGAAGACGAGCAGTACTTC; CDR3: CASSWTGGEDEQYF
size: .; J: TRBJ1-4; V: TRBV4-2; D: TRBD1; DNA: TGTGCCAGCAGCCAAGTTCCTATTGCCACAGGGGGTAGGGAAAAACTGTTTTTT; CDR3: CASSQVPIATGGREKLFF
size: .; J: TRBJ2-5; V: TRBV14; D: TRBD2; DNA: TGTGCCAGCAGCCCTCTAGCGGGCGGGGAGACCCAGTACTTC; CDR3: CASSPLAGGETQYF
size: few; J: TRBJ2-7; V: TRBV28; D: TRBD1; DNA: TGTGCCAGCAGTTCAGGGGGCGACGAGCAGTACTTC; CDR3: CASSSGGDEQYF
size: .; J: TRBJ1-4; V: TRBV7-9; D: .; DNA: TGTGCCAGCAGCTCCCACGGTGCAACTAATGAAAAACTGTTTTTT; CDR3: CASSSHGATNEKLFF
size: few; J: TRBJ2-5; V: TRBV6-6; D: .; DNA: TGTGCCAGCAGTGCCCGGCAGGGGTCAGAGACCCAGTACTTC; CDR3: CASSARQGSETQYF
size: .; J: TRBJ1-4; V: TRBV4-3; D: .; DNA: TGCGCCAGCAGCCAAGATGGGGGGGCAGGCGAAAAACTGTTTTTT; CDR3: CASSQDGGAGEKLFF
size: few; J: TRBJ2-2; V: TRBV4-2; D: TRBD2; DNA: TGTGCCAGCAGCCAAGGGGGCGGGGGATTGTACCCCGGGGAGCTGTTTTTT; CDR3: CASSQGGGGLYPGELFF
size: .; J: TRBJ2-2; V: TRBV6-6; D: .; DNA: TGTGCCAGCAACGTCGAGGGAGGTGGGAGCACCGGGGAGCTGTTTTTT; CDR3: CASNVEGGGSTGELFF
size: .; J: TRBJ2-1; V: TRBV9; D: .; DNA: TGTGCCAGCAGCGTAGTGAGCCAGGCTGTTGGAGAGCAGTTCTTC; CDR3: CASSVVSQAVGEQFF
size: .; J: TRBJ1-5; V: TRBV28; D: .; DNA: TGTGCCAGCAGTTTAATGGCCCGGGGGAGTCAGCCCCAGCATTTT; CDR3: CASSLMARGSQPQHF
size: .; J: TRBJ2-7; V: TRBV28; D: TRBD1; DNA: TGTGCCAGCAGCCTGGACAGGGACTTCTACGAGCAGTACTTC; CDR3: CASSLDRDFYEQYF
size: few; J: TRBJ2-5; V: TRBV15; D: .; DNA: TGTGCCACCAGCAGGTCGATAGCTCAAGAGACCCAGTACTTC; CDR3: CATSRSIAQETQYF
size: .; J: TRBJ1-2; V: TRBV5-4; D: TRBD1; DNA: TGTGCCAGCAGCCTAACAGGGGGCTCTGGCTACACCTTC; CDR3: CASSLTGGSGYTF
size: once; J: TRBJ2-7; V: TRBV18; D: TRBD1; DNA: TGTGCCAGCTCACCAGGGGACAGTTCCGGATACGAGCAGTACTTC; CDR3: CASSPGDSSGYEQYF
size: .; J: TRBJ2-7; V: TRBV6-5; D: .; DNA: TGTGCCAGCAGTTACTCGAGGTCCGCGGGACGGTACGAGCAGTACTTC; CDR3: CASSYSRSAGRYEQYF
size: .; J: TRBJ2-7; V: TRBV5-1; D: .; DNA: TGCGCCAGCAGCTCACAGGCCTACGAGCAGTACTTC; CDR3: CASSSQAYEQYF
size: once; J: TRBJ2-1; V: TRBV30; D: .; DNA: TGTGCCTGGAGTGCTGGCGGAGGATACAATGAGCAGTTCTTC; CDR3: CAWSAGGGYNEQFF
size: .; J: TRBJ1-4; V: TRBV7-8; D: TRBD1; DNA: TGTGCCAGCAGCTTAGAAAGGGGGCGGGGTGAAAAACTGTTTTTT; CDR3: CASSLERGRGEKLFF
size: .; J: TRBJ1-5; V: TRBV6-5; D: .; DNA: TGTGCCAGCAGACAGGCAGGTAATCAGCCCCAGCATTTT; CDR3: CASRQAGNQPQHF
size: .; J: TRBJ2-2; V: TRBV25-1; D: .; DNA: TGTGCCAGCAAATGGGACGGGAGTTCCGGGGAGCTGTTTTTT; CDR3: CASKWDGSSGELFF
size: .; J: TRBJ1-5; V: TRBV28; D: .; DNA: TGTGCCAGCAGTTCCTACCGGGTTAATCAGCCCCAGCATTTT; CDR3: CASSSYRVNQPQHF
size: few; J: TRBJ1-5; V: TRBV2; D: TRBD1; DNA: TGTGCCAGCACCGCGGGACAGGCCAATCAGCCCCAGCATTTT; CDR3: CASTAGQANQPQHF
size: once; J: TRBJ2-1; V: TRBV25-1; D: .; DNA: TGTGCCAGCAACCCGGGAACCCTCTATGAGCAGTTCTTC; CDR3: CASNPGTLYEQFF